These 13 T cell receptor beta chains were all obtained from the same sample, sequenced in a study of low-dose radiotherapy and immunotherapy resistance in tumors. TRAV- and TRBV-specific primers primed first-strand cDNA, covering alpha and beta chains. It was with a constant-region primer and a V-primer adapter that TCRs were amplified over around 19 PCR cycles. TCRdb itself ran the reads through MiXCR, one entry per CDR3 protein. The sample records roughly 56,000 distinct CDR3 sequences, about 23% being singletons. The time point here: after trial treatment. Treatment defined: LDRT plus nivolumab, ipilimumab, low-dose cyclophosphamide and aspirin (RACIN trial). Specimen: PBMCs, collected after low-dose radiotherapy plus immunotherapy. Source of these receptors: a male donor with prostate cancer.

This clonotype occurred many times. The chain combines TRBV29-1 with TRBJ1-2; tentatively, D is TRBD1 (5 bases). Germline CDR1 reads SQVTM; CDR2 reads ANQGSEA. The CDR3 has 13 residues. Trimming stripped 4 bases from V and 4 bases from J, with 13 bases between. The CDR3 loop reads CSVAQVVSYGYTF. Here the CDR3 DNA reads TGCAGCGTTGCACAGGTGGTTAGCTATGGCTACACCTTC.

Regarding this clonotype: A far larger clone is a single base away, which makes a read error likely. The chain is built from TRBV4-3 and TRBJ2-7, with D maybe TRBD2 (6 bases). The germline gives CDR1 LGHNA, CDR2 YSLEER. The ends were cut back, 1 base at V and 7 bases at J, with 17 bases in the middle. This CDR3 comprises 15 residues. The CDR3 region has the DNA TGCGCCAGCAGCCAAGGCGGCGGGATAGGGGTTGAGCAGTACTTC. This codes for CASSQGGGIGVEQYF.

The rearrangement links TRBV10-3 to TRBJ2-3; 11 positions agree with TRBD2. Germline trimming cut 4 bases from V and 2 bases from J; bases unmatched to any gene: 5. The germline V gene encodes CDR1 ENHRY and CDR2 SYGVKD. The CDR3 totals 16 residues. CDR3 bases: TGTGCCATCAGTGCGACTAGCGGGACACCCACAGATACGCAGTATTTT. It translates to CAISATSGTPTDTQYF.

This clonotype was observed many times. The gene calls are TRBV7-9 and TRBJ2-1; 9 nucleotides agree with TRBD2. The CDR3 runs to 15 residues. Trimming removed 1 base from V and 8 bases from J; junction bases left unmatched: 6. Per the germline V gene, CDR1 is SEHNR and CDR2 is FQNEAQ (reference sequence). CDR3 DNA sequence: TGTGCCAGCAGCTTAGGCGGGGGGGTTAACGATGAGCAGTTCTTC. It specifies CASSLGGGVNDEQFF.

There are many counts of this clonotype. The V call is TRBV20-1, the J call TRBJ1-6, with unresolved D. Trimming took off 3 bases at V and 7 bases at J, with 7 bases between the two ends. Germline assignment: CDR1 DFQATT and CDR2 SNEGSKA (reference sequence). The CDR3 is made up of 12 amino acids. The CDR3 bases are TGCAGTGCTAGTAACGGAAATTCACCCCTCCACTTT. This gives the protein CSASNGNSPLHF.

Ten or more counts support this clonotype. The chain uses TRBV23-1 and TRBJ2-5, with 8 positions matching TRBD1. TRBV23-1 is assigned to the ORF class and has an uncertain function. This CDR3 spans 15 amino acids. J gave up 5 bases and V 6 bases, and 11 bases lay outside the gene matches. CDR3 sequence: CASRNRQGIRETQYF. The CDR3 DNA sequence: TGCGCCAGCAGAAACCGACAGGGGATCCGCGAGACCCAGTACTTC.

This clonotype was seen many times. The rearrangement links TRBV3-1 to TRBJ2-2; 9 nucleotides align to TRBD2. Looked up from germline, CDR1 is LGHDT and CDR2 is YNNKEL (reference sequence). The CDR3 totals 17 residues. V shed 4 bases, J shed 3 bases, and the junction held 9 bases outside the gene matches. The CDR3 reads CASSPIAGVVDTGELFF. DNA of the CDR3: TGTGCCAGCAGCCCCATAGCGGGAGTAGTGGACACCGGGGAGCTGTTTTTT.

Comments on this clonotype: A much larger clone lies one base from this, so it may be a read error. The chain links TRBV7-9 to TRBJ1-5; 7 positions match TRBD1. Per germline, CDR1 SEHNR and CDR2 FQNEAQ (reference sequence). The CDR3 contains 13 residues. The CDR3 DNA sequence: TGTGGCAGCACCGGGACAGGCAATCAGCCCCAGCATTTT. Translation: CGSTGTGNQPQHF.

The rearrangement uses TRBV20-1 and TRBJ1-1, with 7 nucleotides matching TRBD1. The V segment lost 0 bases and the J segment 3 bases; nucleotides outside the gene matches: 10. The germline V gene encodes CDR1 DFQATT and CDR2 SNEGSKA (reference sequence). The CDR3 is made up of 16 amino acids. CDR3 loop: CSARDSGRGADTEAFF. As DNA, the CDR3 is TGCAGTGCTAGAGATTCAGGCAGGGGGGCGGACACTGAAGCTTTCTTT.

This clonotype was picked up many times. The chain combines TRBV9 with TRBJ2-1, with 10 bases that match TRBD2. Trimming removed 1 base from V and 7 bases from J; junction bases left unmatched: 11. Per the germline V gene, CDR1 is SGDLS and CDR2 is YYNGEE. The CDR3 length is 17 residues. The CDR3 DNA is TGTGCCAGCAGCGTAAGCGGGGGGGCCCCCGTCTTAAATGAGCAGTTCTTC. Translating it yields CASSVSGGAPVLNEQFF.

This clonotype has only a few counts. The rearrangement links TRBV28 to TRBJ2-2; 8 nucleotides agree with TRBD1. The length of the CDR3 is 17 residues. Germline CDR1 and CDR2: MDHEN and SYDVKM. Unmatched junction bases numbered 9, after V lost 4 bases and J lost 2 bases. CDR3 in DNA: TGTGCCAGCAGTTCACAATGGACAGGGCTCAACACCGGGGAGCTGTTTTTT. Protein product: CASSSQWTGLNTGELFF.

This clonotype was seen many times. The chain combines TRBV19 with TRBJ2-1; 10 bases line up with TRBD1. V shed 3 bases and J 10 bases; nucleotides not matched to a gene: 12. Germline V gene lookup returns CDR1 LNHDA and CDR2 SQIVND (reference sequence). The CDR3 loop spans 16 amino acids. CDR3 nucleotides: TGTGCCAGTAGTATTTTTAGGGGACAGGGGTCACCGGAGCAGTTCTTC. Translating it yields CASSIFRGQGSPEQFF.

In its sample, this clonotype was seen a few times. A read error is the likely source, as a far larger clone sits one nucleotide away. V gene TRBV5-6 combines with J gene TRBJ2-5, with D possibly matching TRBD2 (5 bases). CDR1 SGHDT and CDR2 YYEEEE come from the germline V gene. V lost 0 bases and J 11 bases, leaving 17 bases between the germline ends. The CDR3 contains 14 residues. This chain's CDR3 is CASSLVRAYNEQYF. The CDR3 nucleotides read TGTGCCAGCAGCTTGGTGAGGGCCTACAATGAGCAGTACTTC. The entire variable domain, with the rest obtained from reference TRBV5-6 and TRBJ2-5, is as follows: DAGVTQSPTHLIKTRGQQVTLRCSPKSGHDTVSWYQQALGQGPQFIFQYYEEEERQRGNFPDRFSGHQFPNYSSELNVNALLLGDSALYLCASSLVRAYNEQYFGPGTRLLVL.